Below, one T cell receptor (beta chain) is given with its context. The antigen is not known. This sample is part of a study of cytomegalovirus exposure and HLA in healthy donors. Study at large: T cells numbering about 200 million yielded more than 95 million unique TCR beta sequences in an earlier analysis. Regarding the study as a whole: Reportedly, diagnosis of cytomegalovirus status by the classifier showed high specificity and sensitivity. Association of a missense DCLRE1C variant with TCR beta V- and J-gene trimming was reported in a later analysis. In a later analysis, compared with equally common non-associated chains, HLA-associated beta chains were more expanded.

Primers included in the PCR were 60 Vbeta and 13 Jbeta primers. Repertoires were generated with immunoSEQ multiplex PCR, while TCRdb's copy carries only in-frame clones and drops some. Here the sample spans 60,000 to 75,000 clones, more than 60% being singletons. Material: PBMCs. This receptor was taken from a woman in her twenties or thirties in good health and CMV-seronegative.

Written as DNA, the CDR3 is TGCGCCAGCAGCCTAGCGGGGGAGAATTACGAGCAGTACTTC. Amino acid sequence: CASSLAGENYEQYF. The gene calls are TRBV4-1 and TRBJ2-7; 9 nucleotides line up with TRBD2. The ends lost 4 bases at V and 4 bases at J; junction bases unmatched: 5. In germline, CDR1 is MGHRA, CDR2 YSYEKL. CDR3 length: 14 residues.